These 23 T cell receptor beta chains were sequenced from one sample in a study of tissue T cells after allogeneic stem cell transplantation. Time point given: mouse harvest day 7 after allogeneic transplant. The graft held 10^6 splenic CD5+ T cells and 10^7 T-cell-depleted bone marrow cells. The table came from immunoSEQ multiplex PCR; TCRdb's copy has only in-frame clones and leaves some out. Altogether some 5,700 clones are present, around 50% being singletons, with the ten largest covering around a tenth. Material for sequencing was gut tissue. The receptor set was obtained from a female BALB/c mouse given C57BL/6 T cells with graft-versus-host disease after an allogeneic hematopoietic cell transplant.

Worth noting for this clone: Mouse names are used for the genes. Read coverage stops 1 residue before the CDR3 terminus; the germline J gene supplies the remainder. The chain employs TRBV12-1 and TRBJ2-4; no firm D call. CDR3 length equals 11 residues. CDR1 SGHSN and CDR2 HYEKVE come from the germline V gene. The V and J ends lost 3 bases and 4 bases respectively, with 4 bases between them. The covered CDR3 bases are TGTGCCAGCTCTTCAAAAAACACCTTGTAC. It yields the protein CASSSKNTLY. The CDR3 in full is CASSSKNTLYF.

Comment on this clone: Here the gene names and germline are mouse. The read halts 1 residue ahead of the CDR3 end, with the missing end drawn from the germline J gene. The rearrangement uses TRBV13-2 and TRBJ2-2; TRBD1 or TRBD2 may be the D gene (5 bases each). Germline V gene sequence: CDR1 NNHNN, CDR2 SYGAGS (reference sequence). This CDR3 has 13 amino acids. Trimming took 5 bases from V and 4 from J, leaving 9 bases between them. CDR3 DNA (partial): TGTGCCAGCGGGGGGCAAGGCACCGGGCAGCTCTAC. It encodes CASGGQGTGQLY. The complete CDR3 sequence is CASGGQGTGQLYF.

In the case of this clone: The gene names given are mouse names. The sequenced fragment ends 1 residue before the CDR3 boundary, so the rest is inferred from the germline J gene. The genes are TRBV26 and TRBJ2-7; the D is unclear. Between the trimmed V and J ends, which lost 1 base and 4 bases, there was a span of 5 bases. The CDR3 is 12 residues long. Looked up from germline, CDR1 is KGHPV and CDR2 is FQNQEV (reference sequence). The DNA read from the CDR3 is TGTGCCAGCAGTCTGTGGGGATATGAACAGTAC. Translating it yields CASSLWGYEQY. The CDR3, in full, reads CASSLWGYEQYF.

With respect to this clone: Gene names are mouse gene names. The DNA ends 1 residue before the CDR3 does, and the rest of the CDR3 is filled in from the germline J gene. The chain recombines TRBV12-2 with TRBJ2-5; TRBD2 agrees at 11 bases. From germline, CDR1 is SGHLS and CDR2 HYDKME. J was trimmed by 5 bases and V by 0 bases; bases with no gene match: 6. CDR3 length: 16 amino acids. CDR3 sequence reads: CASSLHRDWGRDTQYF. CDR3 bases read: TGTGCCAGCTCTCTCCACCGGGACTGGGGGAGAGACACCCAGTAC.

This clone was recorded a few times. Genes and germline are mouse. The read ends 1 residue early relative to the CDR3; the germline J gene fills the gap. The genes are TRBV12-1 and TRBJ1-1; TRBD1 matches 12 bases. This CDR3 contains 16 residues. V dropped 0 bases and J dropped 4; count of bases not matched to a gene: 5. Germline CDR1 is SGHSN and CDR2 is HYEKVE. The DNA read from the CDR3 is TGTGCCAGCTCTCTCGGGACAGGGGGCGCGGGCACAGAAGTCTTC. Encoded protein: CASSLGTGGAGTEVF. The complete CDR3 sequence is CASSLGTGGAGTEVFF. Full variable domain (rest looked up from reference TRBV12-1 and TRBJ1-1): DSGVVQSPRHIIKEKGGRSVLTCIPISGHSNVVWYQQTLGKELKFLIQHYEKVERDKGFLPSRFSVQQFDDYHSEMNMSALELEDSAMYFCASSLGTGGAGTEVFFGKGTRLTVV.

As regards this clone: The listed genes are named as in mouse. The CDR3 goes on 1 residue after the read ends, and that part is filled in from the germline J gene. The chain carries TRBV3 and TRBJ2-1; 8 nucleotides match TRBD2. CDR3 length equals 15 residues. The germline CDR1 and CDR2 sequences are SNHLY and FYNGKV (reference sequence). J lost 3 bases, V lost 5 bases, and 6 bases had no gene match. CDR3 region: CASSLDWGVYAEQFF. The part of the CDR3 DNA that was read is TGTGCCAGCAGCCTCGACTGGGGTGTCTATGCTGAGCAGTTC.

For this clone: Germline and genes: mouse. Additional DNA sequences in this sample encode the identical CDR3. CDR3 DNA, as far as it was read: TGTGCCAGCAACCGAGACAGAACCTATGAACAGTAC. The encoded protein is CASNRDRTYEQY. The entire CDR3 is CASNRDRTYEQYF. The chain recombines TRBV13-3 with TRBJ2-7; D is perhaps TRBD1 (5 bases). The CDR3 goes on 1 residue after the read ends, and that part is filled in from the germline J gene. Per the germline V gene, CDR1 is NNHDY and CDR2 is SYVADS. The CDR3 contains 13 residues. V was trimmed by 6 bases and J by 2 bases, leaving 12 bases between them.

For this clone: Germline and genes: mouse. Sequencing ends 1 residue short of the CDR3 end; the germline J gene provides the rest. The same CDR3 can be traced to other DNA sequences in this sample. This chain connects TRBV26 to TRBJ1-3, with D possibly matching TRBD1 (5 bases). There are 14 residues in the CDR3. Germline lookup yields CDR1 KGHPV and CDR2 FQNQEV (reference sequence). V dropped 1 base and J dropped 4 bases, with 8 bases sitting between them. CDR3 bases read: TGTGCCAGCAGTCTGTTAGGGGCCGGAAATACGCTCTAT. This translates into CASSLLGAGNTLY. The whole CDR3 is CASSLLGAGNTLYF.

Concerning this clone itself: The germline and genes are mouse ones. CDR3 DNA (partial): TGTGCCAGCAGGTCCGGCCGGGACTGGGGGGCCCTCCAAGACACCCAGTAC. Amino acids: CASRSGRDWGALQDTQY. In full, the CDR3 is CASRSGRDWGALQDTQYF. The rearrangement uses TRBV13-1 and TRBJ2-5; 12 positions agree with TRBD2. The read terminates 1 residue before the CDR3 end, so the remaining end is supplied by the germline J gene. With 5 bases clipped from V and 2 bases from J, the junction kept 12 bases outside the gene matches. CDR1 and CDR2 from the germline V gene are NSHNY and SYGAGN. The CDR3 loop spans 18 amino acids.

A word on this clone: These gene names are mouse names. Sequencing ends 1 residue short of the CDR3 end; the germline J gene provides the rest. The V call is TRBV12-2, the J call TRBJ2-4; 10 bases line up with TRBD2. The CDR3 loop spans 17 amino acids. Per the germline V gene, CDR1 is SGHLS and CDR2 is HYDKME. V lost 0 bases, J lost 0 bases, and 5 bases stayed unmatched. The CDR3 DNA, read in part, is TGTGCCAGCTCTCTCGAAGGACTGGGGGCTAGTCAAAACACCTTGTAC. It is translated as CASSLEGLGASQNTLY. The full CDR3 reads CASSLEGLGASQNTLYF.

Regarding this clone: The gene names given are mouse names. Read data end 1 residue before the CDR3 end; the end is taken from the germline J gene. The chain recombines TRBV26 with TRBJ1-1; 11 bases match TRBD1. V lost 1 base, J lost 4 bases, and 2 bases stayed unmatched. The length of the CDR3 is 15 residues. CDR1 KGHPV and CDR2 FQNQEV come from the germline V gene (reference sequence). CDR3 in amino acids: CASSLWGTGGTEVFF. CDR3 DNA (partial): TGTGCCAGCAGTCTGTGGGGGACAGGGGGCACAGAAGTCTTC.

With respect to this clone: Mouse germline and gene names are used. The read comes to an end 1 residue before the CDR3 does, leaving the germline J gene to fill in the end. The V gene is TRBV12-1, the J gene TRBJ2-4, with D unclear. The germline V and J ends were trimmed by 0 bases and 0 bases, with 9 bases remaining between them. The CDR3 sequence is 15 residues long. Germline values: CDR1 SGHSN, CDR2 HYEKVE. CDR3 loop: CASSLAGSSQNTLYF. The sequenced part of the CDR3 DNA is TGTGCCAGCTCTCTCGCGGGGTCTAGTCAAAACACCTTGTAC.

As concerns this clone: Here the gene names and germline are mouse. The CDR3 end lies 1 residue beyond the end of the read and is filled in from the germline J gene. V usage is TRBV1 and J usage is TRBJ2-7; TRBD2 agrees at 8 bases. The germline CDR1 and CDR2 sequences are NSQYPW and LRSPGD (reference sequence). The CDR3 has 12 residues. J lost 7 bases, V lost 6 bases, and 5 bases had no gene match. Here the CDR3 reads CTCSAGGREQYF. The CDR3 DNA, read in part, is TGCACCTGCAGCGCGGGGGGGCGAGAACAGTAC.

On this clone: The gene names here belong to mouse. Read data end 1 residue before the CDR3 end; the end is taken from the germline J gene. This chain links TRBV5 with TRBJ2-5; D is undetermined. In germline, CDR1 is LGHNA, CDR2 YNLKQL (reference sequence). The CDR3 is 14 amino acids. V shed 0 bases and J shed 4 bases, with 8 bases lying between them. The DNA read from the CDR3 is TGTGCCAGCAGCCAAGATCCCAGAAAAGACACCCAGTAC. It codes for CASSQDPRKDTQY. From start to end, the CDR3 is CASSQDPRKDTQYF.

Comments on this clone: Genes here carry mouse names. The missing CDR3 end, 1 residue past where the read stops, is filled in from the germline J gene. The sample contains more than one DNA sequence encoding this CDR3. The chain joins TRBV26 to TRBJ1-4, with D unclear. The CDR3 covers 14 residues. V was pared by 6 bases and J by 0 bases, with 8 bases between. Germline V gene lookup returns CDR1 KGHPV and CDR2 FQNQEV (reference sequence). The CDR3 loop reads CASSHQLSNERLFF. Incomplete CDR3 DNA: TGTGCCAGCAGCCACCAGCTTTCCAACGAAAGATTATTT.

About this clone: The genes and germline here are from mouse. This CDR3 is CASSPDRGSYNSPLYF. The CDR3 bases that were read are TGTGCCAGCTCCCCGGACAGGGGTTCCTATAATTCGCCCCTCTAC. The rearrangement joins TRBV12-2 to TRBJ1-6, with 9 bases lining up with TRBD1. The read ends 1 residue shy of where the CDR3 ends; the end is completed using the germline J gene. TRBJ1-6 is known as an ORF, though its function is uncertain. V trimming: 4 bases; J trimming: 0 bases; junction bases outside the gene matches: 3. Germline lookup yields CDR1 SGHLS and CDR2 HYDKME. This CDR3 region has 16 residues.

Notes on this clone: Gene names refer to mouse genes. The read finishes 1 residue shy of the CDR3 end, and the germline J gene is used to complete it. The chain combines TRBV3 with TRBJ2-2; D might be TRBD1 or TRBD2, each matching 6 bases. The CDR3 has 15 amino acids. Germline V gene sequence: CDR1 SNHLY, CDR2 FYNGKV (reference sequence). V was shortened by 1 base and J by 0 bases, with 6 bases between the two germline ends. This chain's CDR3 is CASSLGGPNTGQLYF. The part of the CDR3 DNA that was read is TGTGCCAGCAGCTTAGGGGGGCCAAACACCGGGCAGCTCTAC. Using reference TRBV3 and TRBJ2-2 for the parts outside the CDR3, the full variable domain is GPKVLQIPSHQIIDMGQMVTLNCDPVSNHLYFYWYKQILGQQMEFLVNFYNGKVMEKSKLFKDQFSVERPDGSYFTLKIQPTALEDSAVYFCASSLGGPNTGQLYFGEGSKLTVL.

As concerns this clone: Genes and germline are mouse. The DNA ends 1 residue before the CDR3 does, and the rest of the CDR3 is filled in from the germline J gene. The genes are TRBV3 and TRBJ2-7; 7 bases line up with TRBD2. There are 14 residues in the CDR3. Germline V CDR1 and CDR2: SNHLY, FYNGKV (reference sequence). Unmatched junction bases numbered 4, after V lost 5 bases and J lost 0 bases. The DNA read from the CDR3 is TGTGCCAGCAGCCTCGACTGGGTCTCCTATGAACAGTAC. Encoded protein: CASSLDWVSYEQY. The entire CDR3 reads CASSLDWVSYEQYF.

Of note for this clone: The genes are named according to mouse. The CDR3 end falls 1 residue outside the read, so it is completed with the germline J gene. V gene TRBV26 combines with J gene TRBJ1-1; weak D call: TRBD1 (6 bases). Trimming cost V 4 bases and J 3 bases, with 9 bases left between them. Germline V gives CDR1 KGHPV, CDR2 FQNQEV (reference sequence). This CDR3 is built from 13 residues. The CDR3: CASSPGQYTEVFF. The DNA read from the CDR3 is TGTGCCAGCAGTCCCGGACAGTACACAGAAGTCTTC.

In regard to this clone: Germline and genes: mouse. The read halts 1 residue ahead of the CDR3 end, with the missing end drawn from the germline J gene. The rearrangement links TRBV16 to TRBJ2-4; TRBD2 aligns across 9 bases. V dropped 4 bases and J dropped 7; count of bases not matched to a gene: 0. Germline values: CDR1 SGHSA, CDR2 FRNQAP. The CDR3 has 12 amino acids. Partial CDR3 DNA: TGTGCAAGCAGCTCTGGGGGGGACACCTTGTAC. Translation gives CASSSGGDTLY. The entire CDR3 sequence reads CASSSGGDTLYF.

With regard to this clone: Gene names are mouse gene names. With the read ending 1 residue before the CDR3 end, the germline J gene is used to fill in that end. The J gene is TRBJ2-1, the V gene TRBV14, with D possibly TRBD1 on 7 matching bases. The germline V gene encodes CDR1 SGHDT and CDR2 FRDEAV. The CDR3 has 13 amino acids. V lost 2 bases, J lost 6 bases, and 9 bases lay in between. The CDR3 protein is CASSFRGLAEQFF. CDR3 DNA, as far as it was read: TGTGCCAGCAGTTTTAGGGGGCTTGCTGAGCAGTTC.

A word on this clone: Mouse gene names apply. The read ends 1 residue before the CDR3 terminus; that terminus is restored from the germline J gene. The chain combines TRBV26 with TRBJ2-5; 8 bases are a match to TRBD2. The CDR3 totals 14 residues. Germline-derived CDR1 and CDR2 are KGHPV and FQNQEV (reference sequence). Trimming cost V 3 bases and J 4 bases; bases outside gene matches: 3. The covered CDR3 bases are TGTGCCAGCAGTCTTTGGGGGGGGAAAGACACCCAGTAC. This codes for CASSLWGGKDTQY. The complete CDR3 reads CASSLWGGKDTQYF.

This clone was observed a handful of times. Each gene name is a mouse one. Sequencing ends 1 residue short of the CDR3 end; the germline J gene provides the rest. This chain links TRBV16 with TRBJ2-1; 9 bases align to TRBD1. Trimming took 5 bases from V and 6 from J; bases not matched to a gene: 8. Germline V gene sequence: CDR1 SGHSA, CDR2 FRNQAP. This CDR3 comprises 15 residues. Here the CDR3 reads CASSTTGGRGAEQFF. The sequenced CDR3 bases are TGTGCAAGCAGCACAACAGGGGGCAGGGGTGCTGAGCAGTTC.